Listed below are T cell receptor beta chains from one sample, sequenced in a study of T cell responses to AZD1222 COVID-19 vaccine. TCRdb's table, derived via immunoSEQ multiplex PCR, lists solely in-frame clones and lacks some. Seen here are 90,000 to 120,000 clones, 70% to 90% observed once, and the top ten hold approximately 4.8%. The sequencing here drew on peripheral blood, taken 28 days after the second AZD1222 dose. All receptors derive from an adult who received the AZD1222 COVID-19 vaccine. The CDR3 runs from the conserved cysteine through the conserved F or W. The D gene is left open where the match is weak. Size tells how often a clone was seen (once, few, many) or the class of an expanded clone, and some rows leave it out.

cdr3_aa: CASSYLGGNTIYF
cdr3_nt: TGTGCCAGCAGTTACCTGGGTGGAAACACCATATATTTT
clone_size: few
d_call: NA
cdr3_length: 13
v_call: TRBV6-5
j_call: TRBJ1-3

cdr3_aa: CAIRKDRASTDTQYF
cdr3_nt: TGTGCCATCAGAAAAGACAGGGCCTCCACAGATACGCAGTATTTT
clone_size: NA
d_call: TRBD1
cdr3_length: 15
v_call: TRBV10-3
j_call: TRBJ2-3

cdr3_aa: CASSLRTDGNEKLFF
cdr3_nt: TGTGCCAGCAGTCTACGGACAGATGGTAATGAAAAACTGTTTTTT
clone_size: NA
d_call: NA
cdr3_length: 15
v_call: TRBV27
j_call: TRBJ1-4

cdr3_aa: CSVAGGLSSYEQYF
cdr3_nt: TGCAGCGTTGCGGGGGGGTTAAGCTCCTACGAGCAGTACTTC
clone_size: NA
d_call: TRBD2
cdr3_length: 14
v_call: TRBV29-1
j_call: TRBJ2-7

cdr3_aa: CASSLGGVDEQYF
cdr3_nt: TGTGCCAGCAGTTTAGGGGGGGTCGACGAGCAGTACTTC
clone_size: NA
d_call: TRBD2
cdr3_length: 13
v_call: TRBV28
j_call: TRBJ2-7

cdr3_aa: CAWSAAGNQPQHF
cdr3_nt: TGTGCCTGGAGTGCGGCGGGCAATCAGCCCCAGCATTTT
clone_size: few
d_call: NA
cdr3_length: 13
v_call: TRBV30
j_call: TRBJ1-5

cdr3_aa: CASSEGGVNSYEQYF
cdr3_nt: TGTGCCAGCAGTGAGGGAGGGGTTAACTCCTACGAGCAGTACTTC
clone_size: NA
d_call: TRBD2
cdr3_length: 15
v_call: TRBV2
j_call: TRBJ2-7

cdr3_aa: CASSSYHDTGYTEAFF
cdr3_nt: TGCGCCAGCAGCTCGTACCACGATACAGGTTACACTGAAGCTTTCTTT
clone_size: NA
d_call: NA
cdr3_length: 16
v_call: TRBV5-1
j_call: TRBJ1-1

cdr3_aa: CASSTGAVGGYTF
cdr3_nt: TGTGCCAGCTCGACAGGGGCGGTCGGAGGCTACACCTTC
clone_size: NA
d_call: TRBD1
cdr3_length: 13
v_call: TRBV6-5
j_call: TRBJ1-2

cdr3_aa: CSASPGQLNEQFF
cdr3_nt: TGCAGTGCTAGTCCGGGACAGCTCAATGAGCAGTTCTTC
clone_size: NA
d_call: TRBD1
cdr3_length: 13
v_call: TRBV20-1
j_call: TRBJ2-1

cdr3_aa: CASWDTEAFF
cdr3_nt: TGCGCCAGCTGGGACACTGAAGCTTTCTTT
clone_size: few
d_call: NA
cdr3_length: 10
v_call: TRBV10-1
j_call: TRBJ1-1

cdr3_aa: CASSFGGHEQYF
cdr3_nt: TGTGCCAGCAGCTTTGGGGGCCACGAGCAGTACTTC
clone_size: NA
d_call: NA
cdr3_length: 12
v_call: TRBV11-1
j_call: TRBJ2-7

cdr3_aa: CASIDEWEGQPQHF
cdr3_nt: TGTGCCAGCATCGACGAATGGGAGGGTCAGCCCCAGCATTTT
clone_size: NA
d_call: NA
cdr3_length: 14
v_call: TRBV28
j_call: TRBJ1-5

cdr3_aa: CASSESAGKGYGYTF
cdr3_nt: TGTGCCAGCAGTGAATCGGCGGGGAAGGGGTATGGCTACACCTTC
clone_size: NA
d_call: NA
cdr3_length: 15
v_call: TRBV25-1
j_call: TRBJ1-2

cdr3_aa: CASSYSDRGYGELFF
cdr3_nt: TGTGCCAGCAGTTATTCGGACAGGGGATATGGGGAGCTGTTTTTT
clone_size: NA
d_call: TRBD1
cdr3_length: 15
v_call: TRBV6-2/TRBV6-3
j_call: TRBJ2-2

cdr3_aa: CASSSGSGYTF
cdr3_nt: TGTGCCAGCAGCTCAGGGTCTGGCTACACCTTC
clone_size: NA
d_call: NA
cdr3_length: 11
v_call: TRBV6-5
j_call: TRBJ1-2

cdr3_aa: CASSQGGPGQGGDTQYF
cdr3_nt: TGCGCCAGCAGCCAAGGCGGGCCGGGACAGGGTGGAGATACGCAGTATTTT
clone_size: few
d_call: TRBD1
cdr3_length: 17
v_call: TRBV4-3
j_call: TRBJ2-3

cdr3_aa: CASYFRGQGTEAFF
cdr3_nt: TGTGCCAGCTACTTTAGGGGGCAAGGCACTGAAGCTTTCTTT
clone_size: NA
d_call: TRBD1
cdr3_length: 14
v_call: TRBV27
j_call: TRBJ1-1

cdr3_aa: CASSDWDRTDTQYF
cdr3_nt: TGTGCCAGTAGCGACTGGGACCGCACAGATACGCAGTATTTT
clone_size: few
d_call: NA
cdr3_length: 14
v_call: TRBV19
j_call: TRBJ2-3

cdr3_aa: CASSQRQELSGNTIYF
cdr3_nt: TGTGCCAGCAGCCAAAGACAGGAGTTATCTGGAAACACCATATATTTT
clone_size: NA
d_call: NA
cdr3_length: 16
v_call: TRBV7-9
j_call: TRBJ1-3

cdr3_aa: CASSYSGQISGNTIYF
cdr3_nt: TGTGCCAGCAGTTACTCCGGGCAGATCTCTGGAAACACCATATATTTT
clone_size: NA
d_call: NA
cdr3_length: 16
v_call: TRBV6-5
j_call: TRBJ1-3

cdr3_aa: CASSEVSLVEQYF
cdr3_nt: TGTGCCAGCAGTGAAGTCTCTCTAGTGGAGCAGTACTTC
clone_size: once
d_call: NA
cdr3_length: 13
v_call: TRBV6-1
j_call: TRBJ2-7

cdr3_aa: CASSLGGEADFVNEQYF
cdr3_nt: TGCGCCAGCAGCTTGGGCGGCGAAGCGGACTTTGTGAACGAGCAGTACTTC
clone_size: few
d_call: NA
cdr3_length: 17
v_call: TRBV5-1
j_call: TRBJ2-7

cdr3_aa: CATSEPGNTIYF
cdr3_nt: TGTGCCACCAGCGAGCCCGGAAACACCATATATTTT
clone_size: NA
d_call: NA
cdr3_length: 12
v_call: TRBV15
j_call: TRBJ1-3

cdr3_aa: CASSLTQTSGNEQFF
cdr3_nt: TGTGCCAGCAGCTTAACCCAGACTAGCGGCAATGAGCAGTTCTTC
clone_size: NA
d_call: TRBD2
cdr3_length: 15
v_call: TRBV11-2
j_call: TRBJ2-1

cdr3_aa: CASSTDDTGELFF
cdr3_nt: TGTGCCAGCAGCACCGATGACACCGGGGAGCTGTTTTTT
clone_size: once
d_call: NA
cdr3_length: 13
v_call: TRBV5-8
j_call: TRBJ2-2

cdr3_aa: CASSQDWDRVANQPQHF
cdr3_nt: TGCGCCAGCAGCCAAGATTGGGACAGGGTGGCCAATCAGCCCCAGCATTTT
clone_size: NA
d_call: TRBD1
cdr3_length: 17
v_call: TRBV4-1
j_call: TRBJ1-5

cdr3_aa: CASIHTGGNYGYTF
cdr3_nt: TGTGCCAGTATCCACACAGGAGGGAACTATGGCTACACCTTC
clone_size: NA
d_call: NA
cdr3_length: 14
v_call: TRBV19
j_call: TRBJ1-2

cdr3_aa: CASSIGQRTPEAFF
cdr3_nt: TGTGCCAGTAGTATAGGGCAGAGGACCCCTGAAGCTTTCTTT
clone_size: NA
d_call: NA
cdr3_length: 14
v_call: TRBV19
j_call: TRBJ1-1

cdr3_aa: CASSLSAGELFF
cdr3_nt: TGTGCCAGCAGCTTATCGGCAGGGGAGCTGTTTTTT
clone_size: few
d_call: NA
cdr3_length: 12
v_call: TRBV7-9
j_call: TRBJ2-2

cdr3_aa: CASSTLTGTGYGYTF
cdr3_nt: TGTGCCAGCAGTACGCTGACAGGGACCGGCTATGGCTACACCTTC
clone_size: NA
d_call: TRBD1
cdr3_length: 15
v_call: TRBV28
j_call: TRBJ1-2

cdr3_aa: CSARGPYEQYF
cdr3_nt: TGCAGTGCTAGGGGACCTTACGAGCAGTACTTC
clone_size: NA
d_call: NA
cdr3_length: 11
v_call: TRBV20-1
j_call: TRBJ2-7

cdr3_aa: CASSLVRGPLRIVEQYF
cdr3_nt: TGTGCCAGCAGCTTGGTTCGGGGGCCACTCAGGATCGTCGAGCAGTACTTC
clone_size: NA
d_call: NA
cdr3_length: 17
v_call: TRBV5-6
j_call: TRBJ2-7

cdr3_aa: CASSQDSRRGSGTQYF
cdr3_nt: TGCGCCAGCAGCCAAGATTCTAGAAGGGGTTCGGGTACGCAGTATTTT
clone_size: NA
d_call: NA
cdr3_length: 16
v_call: TRBV4-1
j_call: TRBJ2-3

cdr3_aa: CATHRAANEKLFF
cdr3_nt: TGTGCCACCCACAGGGCGGCTAATGAAAAACTGTTTTTT
clone_size: NA
d_call: NA
cdr3_length: 13
v_call: TRBV6-5
j_call: TRBJ1-4

cdr3_aa: CASSWKGGSYEQYF
cdr3_nt: TGCGCCAGCAGCTGGAAAGGGGGCTCCTACGAGCAGTACTTC
clone_size: NA
d_call: NA
cdr3_length: 14
v_call: TRBV5-1
j_call: TRBJ2-7

cdr3_aa: CASSQDQSVQSGPQHF
cdr3_nt: TGTGCCAGCAGCCAAGATCAGTCGGTCCAGTCCGGCCCCCAGCATTTT
clone_size: NA
d_call: NA
cdr3_length: 16
v_call: TRBV3-1/TRBV3-2
j_call: TRBJ1-5

cdr3_aa: CASRPTPDGSNYGYTF
cdr3_nt: TGTGCCAGTAGGCCGACCCCAGACGGATCTAACTATGGCTACACCTTC
clone_size: NA
d_call: NA
cdr3_length: 16
v_call: TRBV19
j_call: TRBJ1-2

cdr3_aa: CAIKEGAGDNYGYTF
cdr3_nt: TGTGCCATTAAAGAGGGGGCAGGGGACAACTATGGCTACACCTTC
clone_size: NA
d_call: TRBD1
cdr3_length: 15
v_call: TRBV7-6
j_call: TRBJ1-2

cdr3_aa: CASSQALQGGYEQYF
cdr3_nt: TGCGCCAGCAGCCAAGCTCTACAGGGAGGCTACGAGCAGTACTTC
clone_size: NA
d_call: NA
cdr3_length: 15
v_call: TRBV4-1
j_call: TRBJ2-7

cdr3_aa: CAVSDSQSTSEAFF
cdr3_nt: TGTGCCGTCTCGGACAGCCAGTCTACGTCTGAAGCTTTCTTT
clone_size: NA
d_call: NA
cdr3_length: 14
v_call: TRBV10-3
j_call: TRBJ1-1